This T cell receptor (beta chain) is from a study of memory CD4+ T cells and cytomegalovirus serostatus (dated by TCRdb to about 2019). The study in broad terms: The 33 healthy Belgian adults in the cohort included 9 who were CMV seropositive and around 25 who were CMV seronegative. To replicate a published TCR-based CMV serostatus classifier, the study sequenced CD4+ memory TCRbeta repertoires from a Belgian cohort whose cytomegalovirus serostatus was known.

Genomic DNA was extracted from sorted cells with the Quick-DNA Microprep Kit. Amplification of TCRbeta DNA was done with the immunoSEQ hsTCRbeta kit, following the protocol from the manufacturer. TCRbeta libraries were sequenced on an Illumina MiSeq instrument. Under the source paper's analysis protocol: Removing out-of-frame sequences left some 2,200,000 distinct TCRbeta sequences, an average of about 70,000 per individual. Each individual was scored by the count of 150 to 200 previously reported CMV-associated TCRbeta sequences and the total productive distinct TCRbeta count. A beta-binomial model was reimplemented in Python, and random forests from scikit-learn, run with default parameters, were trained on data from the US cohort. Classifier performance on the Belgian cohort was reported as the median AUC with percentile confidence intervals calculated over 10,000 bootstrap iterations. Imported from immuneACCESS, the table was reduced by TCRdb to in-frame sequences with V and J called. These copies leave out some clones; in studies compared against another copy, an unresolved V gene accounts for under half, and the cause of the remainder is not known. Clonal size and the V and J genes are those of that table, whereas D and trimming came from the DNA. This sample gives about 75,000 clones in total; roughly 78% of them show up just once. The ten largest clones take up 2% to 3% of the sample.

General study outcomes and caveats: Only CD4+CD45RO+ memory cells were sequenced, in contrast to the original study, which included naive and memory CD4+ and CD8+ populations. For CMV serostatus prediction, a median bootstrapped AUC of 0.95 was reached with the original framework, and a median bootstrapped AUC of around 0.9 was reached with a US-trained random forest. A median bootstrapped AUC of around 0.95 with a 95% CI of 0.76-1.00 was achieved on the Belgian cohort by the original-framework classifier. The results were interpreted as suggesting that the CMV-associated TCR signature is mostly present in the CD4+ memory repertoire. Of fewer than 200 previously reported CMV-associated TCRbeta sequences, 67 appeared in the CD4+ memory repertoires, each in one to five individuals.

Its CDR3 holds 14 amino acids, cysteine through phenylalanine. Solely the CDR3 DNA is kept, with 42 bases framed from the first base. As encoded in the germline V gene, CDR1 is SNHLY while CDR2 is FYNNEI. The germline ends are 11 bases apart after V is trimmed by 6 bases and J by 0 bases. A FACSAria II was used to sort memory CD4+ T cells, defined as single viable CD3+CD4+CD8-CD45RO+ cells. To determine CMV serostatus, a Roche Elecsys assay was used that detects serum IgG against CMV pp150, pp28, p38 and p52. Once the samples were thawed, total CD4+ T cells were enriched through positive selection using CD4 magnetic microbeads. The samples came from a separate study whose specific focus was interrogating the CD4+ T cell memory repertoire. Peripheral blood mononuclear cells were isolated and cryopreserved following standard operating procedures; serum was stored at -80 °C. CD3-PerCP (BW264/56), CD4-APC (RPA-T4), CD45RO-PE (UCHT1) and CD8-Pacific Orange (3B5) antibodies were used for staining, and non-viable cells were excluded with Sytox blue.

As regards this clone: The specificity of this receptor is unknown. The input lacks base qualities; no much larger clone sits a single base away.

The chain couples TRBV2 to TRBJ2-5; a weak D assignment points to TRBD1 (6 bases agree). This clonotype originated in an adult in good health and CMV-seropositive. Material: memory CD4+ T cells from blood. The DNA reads TGTGCCAGCAGAAGCCGACAGGACCAAGAGACCCAGTACTTC. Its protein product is CASRSRQDQETQYF.